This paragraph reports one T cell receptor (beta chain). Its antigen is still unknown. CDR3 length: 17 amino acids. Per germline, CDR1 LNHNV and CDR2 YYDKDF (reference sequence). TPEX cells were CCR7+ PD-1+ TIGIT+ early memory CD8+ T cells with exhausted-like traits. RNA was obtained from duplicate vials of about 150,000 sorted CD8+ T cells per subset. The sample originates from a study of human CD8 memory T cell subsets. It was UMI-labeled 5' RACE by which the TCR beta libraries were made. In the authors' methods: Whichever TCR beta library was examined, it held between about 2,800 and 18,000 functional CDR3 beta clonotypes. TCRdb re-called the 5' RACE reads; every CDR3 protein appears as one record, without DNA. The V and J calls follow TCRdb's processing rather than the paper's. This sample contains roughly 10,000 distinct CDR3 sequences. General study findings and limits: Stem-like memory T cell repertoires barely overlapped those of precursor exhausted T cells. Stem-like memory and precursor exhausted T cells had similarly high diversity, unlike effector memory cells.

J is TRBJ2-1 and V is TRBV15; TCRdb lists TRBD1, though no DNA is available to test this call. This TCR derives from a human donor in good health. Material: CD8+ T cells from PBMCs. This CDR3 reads CATSRGRGSLTYNEQFF.